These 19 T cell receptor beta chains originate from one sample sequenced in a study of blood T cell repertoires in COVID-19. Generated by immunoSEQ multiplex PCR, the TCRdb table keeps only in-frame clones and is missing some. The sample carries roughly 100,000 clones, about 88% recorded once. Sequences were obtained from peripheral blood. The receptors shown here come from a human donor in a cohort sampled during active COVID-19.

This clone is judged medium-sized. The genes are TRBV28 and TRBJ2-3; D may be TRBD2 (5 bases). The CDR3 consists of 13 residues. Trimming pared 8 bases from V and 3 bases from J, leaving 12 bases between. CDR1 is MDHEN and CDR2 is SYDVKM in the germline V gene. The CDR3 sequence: CASGPRGTDTQYF. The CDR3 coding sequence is TGTGCCAGCGGCCCTAGAGGGACAGATACGCAGTATTTT.

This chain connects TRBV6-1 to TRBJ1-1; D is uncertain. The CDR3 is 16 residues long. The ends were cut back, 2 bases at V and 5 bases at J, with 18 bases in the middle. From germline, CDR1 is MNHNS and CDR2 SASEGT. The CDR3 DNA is TGTGCCAGCAGTGAAATAAGAGGCCGAAGGAAGACTGAAGCTTTCTTT. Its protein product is CASSEIRGRRKTEAFF.

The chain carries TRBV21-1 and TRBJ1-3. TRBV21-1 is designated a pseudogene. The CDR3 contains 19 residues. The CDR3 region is CASRGDEGGRDNSGNTIYF. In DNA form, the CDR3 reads TGTGCCAGCAGGGGGGACGAGGGAGGGAGGGATAACTCTGGAAACACCATATATTTT.

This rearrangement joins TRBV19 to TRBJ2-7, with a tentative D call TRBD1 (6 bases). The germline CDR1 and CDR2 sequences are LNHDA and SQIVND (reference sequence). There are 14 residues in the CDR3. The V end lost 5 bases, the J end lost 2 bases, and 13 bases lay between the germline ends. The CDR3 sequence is CASSVRGQPYEQYF. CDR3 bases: TGTGCCAGTAGTGTAAGAGGACAGCCCTACGAGCAGTACTTC.

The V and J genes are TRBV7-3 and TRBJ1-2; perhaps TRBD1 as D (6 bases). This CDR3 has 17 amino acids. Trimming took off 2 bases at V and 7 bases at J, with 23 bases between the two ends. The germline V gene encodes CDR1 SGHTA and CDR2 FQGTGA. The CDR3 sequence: CASSLRGQTSRLPGYTF. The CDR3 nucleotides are TGTGCCAGCAGCTTACGTGGACAGACGTCAAGGCTACCTGGCTACACCTTC.

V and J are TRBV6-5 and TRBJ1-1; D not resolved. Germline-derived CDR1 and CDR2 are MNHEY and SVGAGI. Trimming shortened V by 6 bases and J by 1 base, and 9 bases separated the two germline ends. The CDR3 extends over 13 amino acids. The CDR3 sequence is CASSSTTNTEAFF. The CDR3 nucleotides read TGTGCCAGCAGCAGTACAACGAACACTGAAGCTTTCTTT.

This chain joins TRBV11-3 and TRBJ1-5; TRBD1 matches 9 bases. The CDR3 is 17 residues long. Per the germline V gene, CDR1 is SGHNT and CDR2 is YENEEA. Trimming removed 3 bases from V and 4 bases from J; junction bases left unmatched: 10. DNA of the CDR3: TGTGCCAGCAGCTTCAGGCTCCGGGACAGGGTTAATCAGCCCCAGCATTTT. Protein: CASSFRLRDRVNQPQHF. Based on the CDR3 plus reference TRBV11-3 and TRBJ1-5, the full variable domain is EAGVVQSPRYKIIEKKQPVAFWCNPISGHNTLYWYLQNLGQGPELLIRYENEEAVDDSQLPKDRFSAERLKGVDSTLKIQPAELGDSAVYLCASSFRLRDRVNQPQHFGDGTRLSIL.

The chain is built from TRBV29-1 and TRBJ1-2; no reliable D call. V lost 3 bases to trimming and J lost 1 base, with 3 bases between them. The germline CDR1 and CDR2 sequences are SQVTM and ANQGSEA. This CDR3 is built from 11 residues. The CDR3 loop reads CSVDNNYGYTF. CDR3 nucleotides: TGCAGCGTTGATAATAACTATGGCTACACCTTC.

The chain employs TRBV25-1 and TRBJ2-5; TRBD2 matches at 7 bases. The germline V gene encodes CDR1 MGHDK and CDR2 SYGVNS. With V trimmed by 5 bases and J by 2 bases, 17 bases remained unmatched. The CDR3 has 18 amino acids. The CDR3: CASSPLFGGGPGQETQYF. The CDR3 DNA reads TGTGCCAGCAGTCCCCTTTTTGGGGGAGGGCCGGGGCAAGAGACCCAGTACTTC.

In DNA form, the CDR3 reads TGTGCCAGCCACCAGGGGCAGGATACTGAAGCTTTCTTT. Residues: CASHQGQDTEAFF. The rearrangement joins TRBV18 to TRBJ1-1; tentative D call: TRBD1 (6 bases). Germline V gene sequence: CDR1 KGHSH, CDR2 LQKENI. The CDR3 totals 13 residues. V gave up 8 bases and J gave up 5 bases, with 15 bases separating them.

The DNA of the CDR3 is TGCGCCAGCAGCCAAGATGTCGGAGGGATCTACAATGAGCAGTTCTTC. Protein: CASSQDVGGIYNEQFF. V is TRBV4-1 and J is TRBJ2-1, with D perhaps matching TRBD2 (6 bases). V was cut by 0 bases and J by 3 bases, with 12 bases left in between. Germline V gives CDR1 MGHRA, CDR2 YSYEKL. The CDR3 is 16 residues long.

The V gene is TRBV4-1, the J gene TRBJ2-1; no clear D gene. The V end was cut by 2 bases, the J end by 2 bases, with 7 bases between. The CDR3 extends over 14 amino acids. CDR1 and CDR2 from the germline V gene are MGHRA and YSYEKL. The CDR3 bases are TGCGCCAGCAGCCAATTTCGGGCCTACAATGAGCAGTTCTTC. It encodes CASSQFRAYNEQFF.

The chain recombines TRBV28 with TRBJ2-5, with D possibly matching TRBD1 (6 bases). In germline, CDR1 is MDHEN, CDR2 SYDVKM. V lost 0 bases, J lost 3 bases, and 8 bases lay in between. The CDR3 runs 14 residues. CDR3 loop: CASSLWAGEETQYF. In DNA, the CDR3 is TGTGCCAGCAGTTTATGGGCAGGGGAAGAGACCCAGTACTTC.

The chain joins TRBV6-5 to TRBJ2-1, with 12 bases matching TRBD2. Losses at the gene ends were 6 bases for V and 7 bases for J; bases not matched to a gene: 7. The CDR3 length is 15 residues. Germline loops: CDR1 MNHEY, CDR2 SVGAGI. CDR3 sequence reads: CASRTSGSSTNEQFF. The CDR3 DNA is TGTGCCAGCAGGACTAGCGGGAGTTCCACAAATGAGCAGTTCTTC.

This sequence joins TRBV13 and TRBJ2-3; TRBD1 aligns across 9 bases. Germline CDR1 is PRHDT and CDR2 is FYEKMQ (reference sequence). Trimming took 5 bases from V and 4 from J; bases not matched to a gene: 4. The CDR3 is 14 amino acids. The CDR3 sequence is CASSMRQGADTQYF. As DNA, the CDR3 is TGTGCCAGCAGCATGCGACAGGGGGCAGATACGCAGTATTTT.

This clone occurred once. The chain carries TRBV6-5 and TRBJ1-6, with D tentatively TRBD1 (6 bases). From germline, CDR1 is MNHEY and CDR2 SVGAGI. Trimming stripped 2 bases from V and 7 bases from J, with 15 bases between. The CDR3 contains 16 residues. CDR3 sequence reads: CASSYGAGHANSPLHF. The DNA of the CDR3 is TGTGCCAGCAGTTACGGAGCGGGACACGCAAATTCACCCCTCCACTTT.

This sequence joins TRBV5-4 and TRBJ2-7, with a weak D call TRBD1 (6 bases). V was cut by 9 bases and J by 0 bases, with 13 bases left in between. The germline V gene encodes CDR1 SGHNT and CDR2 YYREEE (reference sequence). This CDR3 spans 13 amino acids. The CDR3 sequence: CATRDRSSYEQYF. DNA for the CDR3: TGTGCCACGCGCGACAGGAGCTCCTACGAGCAGTACTTC.

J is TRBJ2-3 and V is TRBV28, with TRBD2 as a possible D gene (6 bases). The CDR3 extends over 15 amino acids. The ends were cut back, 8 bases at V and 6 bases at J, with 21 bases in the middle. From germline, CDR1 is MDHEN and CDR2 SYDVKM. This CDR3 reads CASGTLAGRSDTQYF. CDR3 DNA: TGTGCCAGCGGGACGTTGGCAGGGAGGTCTGATACGCAGTATTTT.

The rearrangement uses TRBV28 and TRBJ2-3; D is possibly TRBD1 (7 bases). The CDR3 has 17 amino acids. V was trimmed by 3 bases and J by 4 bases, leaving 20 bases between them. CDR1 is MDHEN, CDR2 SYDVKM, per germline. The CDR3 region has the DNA TGTGCCAGCAGTTTTTTTGGCAGGGGGGCCGTCGCAGATACGCAGTATTTT. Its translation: CASSFFGRGAVADTQYF.